The 29 T cell receptor beta chains listed next were all sequenced from one sample in a study of identical twins. TCRdb re-analysed the 5' RACE reads in MiXCR, keeping a single row per CDR3 protein. The sample yields 700,000 to 950,000 distinct CDR3 sequences, 9% to 15% seen once. This sample was shared with a second study, whose subject was yellow fever vaccine responses in identical twins.

The sample taken for sequencing was PBMCs. The source of these receptors is a woman aged 18-29 years in good health.

The rearrangement uses TRBV6-5 and TRBJ1-1, with 7 bases fitting TRBD1. CDR1 is MNHEY, CDR2 SVGAGI, per germline. The trim removed 0 bases at V and 4 bases at J, leaving 11 bases unmatched. The CDR3 spans 17 residues. The CDR3 sequence is CASSYSRTGLGPTEAFF. DNA of the CDR3: TGTGCCAGCAGTTACTCAAGGACAGGATTGGGACCCACTGAAGCTTTCTTT.

This clonotype has only a few counts. This chain uses TRBV7-8 with TRBJ2-7, with D maybe TRBD1 (5 bases). Germline V gives CDR1 SGHVS, CDR2 FQNEAQ. The CDR3 contains 16 residues. V lost 1 base to trimming and J lost 0 bases, with 13 bases between them. As DNA, the CDR3 is TGTGCCAGCAGCTTAGATGGGGCGCACTCCTCCTACGAGCAGTACTTC. Translation: CASSLDGAHSSYEQYF. Together with reference TRBV7-8 and TRBJ2-7, the CDR3 gives the full variable domain: GAGVSQSPRYKVAKRGQDVALRCDPISGHVSLFWYQQALGQGPEFLTYFQNEAQLDKSGLPSDRFFAERPEGSVSTLKIQRTQQEDSAVYLCASSLDGAHSSYEQYFGPGTRLTVT.

This chain joins TRBV6-2 or TRBV6-3 and TRBJ2-1; 11 positions match TRBD2. CDR3 length: 15 residues. Germline CDR1 is MNHEY and CDR2 is SVGEGT. J gave up 6 bases and V 5 bases, and 6 bases lay outside the gene matches. CDR3 region: CASSTGTSGFNEQFF. CDR3 nucleotide sequence: TGTGCCAGCAGTACCGGGACTAGCGGATTCAATGAGCAGTTCTTC.

CDR3 protein: CSARMTSGGHSTDTQYF. CDR3 bases: TGCAGTGCTAGAATGACTAGCGGGGGCCACAGCACAGATACGCAGTATTTT. This chain links TRBV20-1 with TRBJ2-3; 12 positions match TRBD2. With V trimmed by 2 bases and J by 0 bases, 6 bases remained unmatched. CDR1 and CDR2 (germline): DFQATT, SNEGSKA (reference sequence). CDR3 size: 17 residues.

The chain carries TRBV10-3 and TRBJ2-5; D uncertain. In germline, CDR1 is ENHRY, CDR2 SYGVKD. Trimming took off 0 bases at V and 1 base at J, with 9 bases between the two ends. This CDR3 comprises 15 residues. CDR3 residues: CAISESPQLQETQYF. In DNA form, the CDR3 reads TGTGCCATCAGTGAGTCCCCGCAGCTCCAAGAGACCCAGTACTTC.

At least ten counts were recorded for this clonotype. The chain employs TRBV14 and TRBJ2-3; a weak D match, TRBD2 (6 bases). With 4 bases removed from V and 11 bases from J, the gap between germline ends came to 16 bases. The CDR3 runs 13 residues. The germline gives CDR1 SGHDN, CDR2 FVKESK. In DNA, the CDR3 is TGTGCCAGCAGCCCGCAGACTAGTTTCGGGCAGTATTTT. Encoded protein: CASSPQTSFGQYF.

This clonotype was observed many times. The rearrangement uses TRBV6-5 and TRBJ1-1, with 9 bases aligning to TRBD1. The germline gives CDR1 MNHEY, CDR2 SVGAGI. V trimming: 2 bases; J trimming: 7 bases; junction bases outside the gene matches: 8. The CDR3 extends over 15 amino acids. CDR3 amino acids: CASSYPGTGSIEAFF. For the CDR3, the DNA is TGTGCCAGCAGTTACCCCGGGACAGGGAGTATTGAAGCTTTCTTT.

J is TRBJ2-1 and V is TRBV18; TRBD1 matches 7 bases. CDR1 and CDR2 (germline): KGHSH, LQKENI. With V trimmed by 5 bases and J by 5 bases, 9 bases remained unmatched. This CDR3 is built from 15 residues. CDR3 sequence: CASSATGLMDNEQFF. Here the CDR3 DNA reads TGTGCCAGCTCAGCGACAGGGTTGATGGACAATGAGCAGTTCTTC.

This clonotype was seen many times. This chain links TRBV4-1 with TRBJ1-5; D is perhaps TRBD1 (6 bases). Per germline, CDR1 MGHRA and CDR2 YSYEKL. The CDR3 extends over 15 amino acids. V lost 4 bases and J 3 bases, leaving 13 bases between the germline ends. CDR3 sequence: CASSLGPGDNQPQHF. The CDR3 region has the DNA TGCGCCAGCAGCCTTGGTCCAGGGGACAATCAGCCCCAGCATTTT.

This clonotype was counted a few times. The rearrangement joins TRBV5-1 to TRBJ2-2; TRBD1 matches 7 bases. The CDR3 totals 15 residues. CDR1 is SGHRS, CDR2 YFSETQ, per germline. V trimming: 4 bases; J trimming: 2 bases; junction bases outside the gene matches: 5. The CDR3 DNA reads as TGCGCCAGCAGCCGGGACAGACTTAACACCGGGGAGCTGTTTTTT. Its protein is CASSRDRLNTGELFF. The whole variable domain, remainder taken from reference TRBV5-1 and TRBJ2-2, is KAGVTQTPRYLIKTRGQQVTLSCSPISGHRSVSWYQQTPGQGLQFLFEYFSETQRNKGNFPGRFSGRQFSNSRSEMNVSTLELGDSALYLCASSRDRLNTGELFFGEGSRLTVL.

J is TRBJ2-2 and V is TRBV10-3, with 10 bases fitting TRBD1. V trimming: 10 bases; J trimming: 3 bases; junction bases outside the gene matches: 17. Germline loops: CDR1 ENHRY, CDR2 SYGVKD. The CDR3 runs to 18 residues. The chain's CDR3 is CATKPGQGPLGYTGELFF. The CDR3 region has the DNA TGTGCCACCAAACCGGGACAGGGGCCCCTCGGATACACCGGGGAGCTGTTTTTT.

Only a few counts were recorded for this clonotype. V and J are TRBV5-1 and TRBJ2-7; 8 nucleotides line up with TRBD2. The germline CDR1 and CDR2 sequences are SGHRS and YFSETQ. This CDR3 has 14 residues. After removal of 0 bases from V and 4 bases from J, the junction contained 3 bases not matched to a gene. The CDR3 protein is CASSLVSGGYEQYF. In DNA form, the CDR3 reads TGCGCCAGCAGCTTGGTTTCGGGGGGGTACGAGCAGTACTTC.

This clonotype has at least ten counts. The chain links TRBV12-3 or TRBV12-4 to TRBJ1-1; unclear D gene. The V end lost 6 bases, the J end lost 1 base, and 18 bases lay between the germline ends. This CDR3 comprises 16 residues. The CDR3 here is CASSPRWEGSNTEAFF. CDR3 DNA: TGTGCCAGCAGCCCTCGTTGGGAAGGGTCGAACACTGAAGCTTTCTTT.

This clonotype showed up just a few times. The rearrangement joins TRBV3-1 to TRBJ1-1; D gene uncertain. Trimming stripped 3 bases from V and 1 base from J, with 9 bases between. The CDR3 covers 14 residues. The germline V gene has CDR1 LGHDT and CDR2 YNNKEL (reference sequence). The CDR3 reads CASSQAIPNTEAFF. The DNA of the CDR3 is TGTGCCAGCAGCCAGGCGATCCCGAACACTGAAGCTTTCTTT.

At least ten counts were recorded for this clonotype. CDR3: CATSDQGLATNEQFF. The CDR3 nucleotides are TGTGCCACCAGTGACCAGGGACTAGCTACCAATGAGCAGTTCTTC. The rearrangement uses TRBV24-1 and TRBJ2-1; TRBD2 agrees at 9 bases. Looked up from germline, CDR1 is KGHDR and CDR2 is SFDVKD. There are 15 residues in the CDR3. Trimming removed 4 bases from V and 6 bases from J; junction bases left unmatched: 6.

The rearrangement links TRBV5-1 to TRBJ2-6; 8 nucleotides align to TRBD1. The CDR3 is 15 residues long. The J segment lost 4 bases and the V segment lost 3 bases, leaving 3 bases of the junction unmatched. Per germline, CDR1 SGHRS and CDR2 YFSETQ. The CDR3 DNA is TGCGCCAGCAGCTCAGGGGGCACAGGGGCCAACGTCCTGACTTTC. It yields the protein CASSSGGTGANVLTF. The full variable domain, rest sourced from reference TRBV5-1 and TRBJ2-6, is KAGVTQTPRYLIKTRGQQVTLSCSPISGHRSVSWYQQTPGQGLQFLFEYFSETQRNKGNFPGRFSGRQFSNSRSEMNVSTLELGDSALYLCASSSGGTGANVLTFGAGSRLTVL.

In its sample, this clonotype was seen a few times. The chain recombines TRBV15 with TRBJ2-2, with TRBD1 as a possible D gene (6 bases). The CDR3 contains 12 residues. Trimming stripped 10 bases from V and 4 bases from J, with 10 bases between. Germline V gene sequence: CDR1 LNHNV, CDR2 YYDKDF (reference sequence). The CDR3 loop reads CAIGQSTGELFF. CDR3 sequence (DNA): TGTGCCATCGGACAGTCCACCGGGGAGCTGTTTTTT.

The J gene is TRBJ2-3, the V gene TRBV12-3 or TRBV12-4; tentatively, D is TRBD1 or TRBD2 (5 bases each). Deletions cut 7 bases from V and 4 bases from J, with 24 bases between. This CDR3 contains 17 residues. CDR3 coding DNA: TGTGCCAGCACCCAAAACCCCCCACATCGGGGCCCAGATACGCAGTATTTT. It specifies CASTQNPPHRGPDTQYF.

This clonotype was seen only a few times. The chain couples TRBV4-1 to TRBJ2-2, with D hard to call. The V gene lost 1 base and the J gene lost 3 bases, with 6 bases spanning the gap. The CDR3 sequence is 14 residues long. The germline V gene has CDR1 MGHRA and CDR2 YSYEKL. The CDR3 loop reads CASSQVRDTGELFF. In nucleotides, the CDR3 is TGCGCCAGCAGCCAAGTTCGGGACACCGGGGAGCTGTTTTTT.

This sequence joins TRBV7-6 and TRBJ2-4; D gene unclear. The CDR3 extends over 14 amino acids. Trimming pared 1 base from V and 5 bases from J, leaving 9 bases between. Per germline, CDR1 SGHVS and CDR2 FNYEAQ. DNA for the CDR3: TGTGCCAGCAGCTTAGAGAACAGTGAAAACATTCAGTACTTC. Translated, it gives CASSLENSENIQYF.

This clonotype has more than one count but fewer than ten. The chain links TRBV12-3 or TRBV12-4 to TRBJ2-1; possibly TRBD2 for D (6 bases). There are 15 residues in the CDR3. Trimming shortened V by 3 bases and J by 0 bases, and 9 bases separated the two germline ends. The CDR3 here is CASSFKTSSYNEQFF. CDR3 sequence (DNA): TGTGCCAGCAGTTTTAAGACTAGCTCCTACAATGAGCAGTTCTTC.

This clonotype was seen ten or more times. The V call is TRBV20-1, the J call TRBJ1-1; TRBD1 matches at 7 bases. In germline, CDR1 is DFQATT, CDR2 SNEGSKA (reference sequence). This CDR3 has 12 amino acids. The CDR3 nucleotides are TGCACATTGGACAGGTTGAACACTGAAGCTTTCTTT. This gives the protein CTLDRLNTEAFF.

A few counts support this clonotype. This sequence joins TRBV5-4 and TRBJ2-3; possibly TRBD2 for D (6 bases). Germline assignment: CDR1 SGHNT and CDR2 YYREEE (reference sequence). The CDR3 runs to 14 residues. V dropped 2 bases and J dropped 4 bases, with 11 bases sitting between them. CDR3 nucleotide sequence: TGTGCCAGCAGCTTTGGGTGGGGGGCAGATACGCAGTATTTT. Residues: CASSFGWGADTQYF. Together with reference TRBV5-4 and TRBJ2-3, the CDR3 gives the full variable domain: ETGVTQSPTHLIKTRGQQVTLRCSSQSGHNTVSWYQQALGQGPQFIFQYYREEENGRGNFPPRFSGLQFPNYSSELNVNALELDDSALYLCASSFGWGADTQYFGPGTRLTVL.

This clonotype was counted between two and nine times. The chain links TRBV20-1 to TRBJ1-5, with 7 bases that match TRBD1. The ends lost 1 base at V and 0 bases at J; junction bases unmatched: 3. CDR1 is DFQATT, CDR2 SNEGSKA, per germline (reference sequence). The CDR3 spans 15 residues. The CDR3 is CSARGQGHSNQPQHF. As DNA, the CDR3 is TGCAGTGCTAGAGGACAGGGACATAGCAATCAGCCCCAGCATTTT.

This chain's CDR3 is CASSFMTRVYEQYF. CDR3 coding DNA: TGCGCCAGCAGCTTTATGACACGCGTCTACGAGCAGTACTTC. The V call is TRBV5-1, the J call TRBJ2-7; D is unclear. The V gene's germline CDR1 is SGHRS and CDR2 YFSETQ. The CDR3 loop spans 14 amino acids. The germline V and J ends were trimmed by 2 bases and 3 bases, with 12 bases remaining between them.

V gene TRBV6-1 combines with J gene TRBJ2-7, with 12 bases matching TRBD2. Per the germline V gene, CDR1 is MNHNS and CDR2 is SASEGT. V gave up 6 bases and J gave up 3 bases; unmatched junction bases: 6. The CDR3 length is 15 residues. The CDR3 DNA is TGTGCCAGCAGAAGACTAGCGGGAGCTTACTACGAGCAGTACTTC. Translation: CASRRLAGAYYEQYF.

This clonotype was recorded many times. V gene TRBV20-1 combines with J gene TRBJ2-7, with D perhaps matching TRBD1 (6 bases). CDR3 size: 14 residues. In germline, CDR1 is DFQATT, CDR2 SNEGSKA (reference sequence). Trimming shortened V by 0 bases and J by 2 bases, and 11 bases separated the two germline ends. Here the CDR3 DNA reads TGCAGTGCTAGAGATGTGGACAGTCCCTACGAGCAGTACTTC. As protein: CSARDVDSPYEQYF.

Written as DNA, the CDR3 is TGCGCCAGCAGCTTCCAGGGTGAACAAGAGACCCAGTACTTC. It specifies CASSFQGEQETQYF. The genes are TRBV5-1 and TRBJ2-5; a weak D match, TRBD1 (5 bases). CDR1 is SGHRS, CDR2 YFSETQ, per germline. V was clipped by 2 bases and J by 2 bases, with 10 bases between them. The length of the CDR3 is 14 residues.

This clonotype occurred a few times. The CDR3 DNA reads TGTGCCAGCTCACCGACCGCCACGGGGCTAGCGGGCGACCAAGAGACCCAGTACTTC. It specifies CASSPTATGLAGDQETQYF. The chain joins TRBV18 to TRBJ2-5; 8 bases agree with TRBD2. The germline V gene has CDR1 KGHSH and CDR2 LQKENI. This CDR3 has 19 amino acids. V lost 3 bases and J lost 0; bases outside the gene matches: 15.